Described below is a single T cell receptor (beta chain) sequence and its context. The target antigen is unknown. The V gene lost 3 bases and the J gene lost 6 bases, with 6 bases spanning the gap. From germline, CDR1 is LGHNT and CDR2 FRNRAP. The CDR3 runs 12 residues. This entry is derived from a study of T cell repertoires in cytomegalovirus infection. For the study at large: Matching HLA type and CMV infection were both indicated by public TCR beta signatures.

TCRdb itself ran the reads through MiXCR, one entry per CDR3 protein. The table includes a few hundred thousand distinct CDR3 sequences, more than 15% detected once. Findings and caveats of the study: There were HLA-C-restricted CMV-specific TCR beta clonotypes dominating the ex vivo response. People with CMV and the relevant HLA were identified by cumulative public TCR beta family frequency.

The V and J genes are TRBV12-5 and TRBJ2-1; no clear D. This TCR was recovered from a human donor in good health (CMV status not recorded). Some clones in this sample may be carry-over from other donors' samples. Sequences were obtained from CD8+ T cells from PBMCs. The CDR3 nucleotides are TGTGCTAGTGGTTTCTTGGGCAATGAGCAGTTCTTC. Protein product: CASGFLGNEQFF.